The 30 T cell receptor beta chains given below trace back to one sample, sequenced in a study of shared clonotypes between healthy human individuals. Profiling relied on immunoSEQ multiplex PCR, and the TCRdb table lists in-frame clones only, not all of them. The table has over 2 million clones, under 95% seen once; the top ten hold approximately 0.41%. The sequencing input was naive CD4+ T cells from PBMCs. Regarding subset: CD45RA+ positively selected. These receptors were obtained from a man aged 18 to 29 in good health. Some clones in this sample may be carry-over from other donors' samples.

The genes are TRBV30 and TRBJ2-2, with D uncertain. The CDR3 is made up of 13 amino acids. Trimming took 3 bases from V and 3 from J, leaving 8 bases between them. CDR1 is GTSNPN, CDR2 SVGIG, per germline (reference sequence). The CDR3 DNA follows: TGTGCCTGGAGAATAGGGTACACCGGGGAGCTGTTTTTT. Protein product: CAWRIGYTGELFF.

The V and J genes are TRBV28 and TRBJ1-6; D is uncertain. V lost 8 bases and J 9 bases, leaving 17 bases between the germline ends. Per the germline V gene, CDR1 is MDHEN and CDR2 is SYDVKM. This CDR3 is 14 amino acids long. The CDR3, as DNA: TGTGCCAGCGGACCCCGGAACAGAGGTTCACCCCTCCACTTT. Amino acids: CASGPRNRGSPLHF.

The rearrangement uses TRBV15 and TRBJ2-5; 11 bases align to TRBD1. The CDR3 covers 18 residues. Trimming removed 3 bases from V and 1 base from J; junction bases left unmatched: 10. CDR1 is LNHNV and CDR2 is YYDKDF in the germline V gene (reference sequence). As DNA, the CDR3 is TGTGCCACCAGCAGCGGGACAGGGGGAACTAGCGGCCAAGAGACCCAGTACTTC. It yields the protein CATSSGTGGTSGQETQYF. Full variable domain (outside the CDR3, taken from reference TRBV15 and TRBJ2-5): DAMVIQNPRYQVTQFGKPVTLSCSQTLNHNVMYWYQQKSSQAPKLLFHYYDKDFNNEADTPDNFQSRRPNTSFCFLDIRSPGLGDTAMYLCATSSGTGGTSGQETQYFGPGTRLLVL.

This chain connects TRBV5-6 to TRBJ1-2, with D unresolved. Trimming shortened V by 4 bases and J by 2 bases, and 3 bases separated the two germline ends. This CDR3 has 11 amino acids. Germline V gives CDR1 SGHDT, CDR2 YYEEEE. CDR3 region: CASSQNYGYTF. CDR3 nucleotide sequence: TGTGCCAGCAGCCAAAACTATGGCTACACCTTC. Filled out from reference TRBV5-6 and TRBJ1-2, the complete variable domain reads DAGVTQSPTHLIKTRGQQVTLRCSPKSGHDTVSWYQQALGQGPQFIFQYYEEEERQRGNFPDRFSGHQFPNYSSELNVNALLLGDSALYLCASSQNYGYTFGSGTRLTVV.

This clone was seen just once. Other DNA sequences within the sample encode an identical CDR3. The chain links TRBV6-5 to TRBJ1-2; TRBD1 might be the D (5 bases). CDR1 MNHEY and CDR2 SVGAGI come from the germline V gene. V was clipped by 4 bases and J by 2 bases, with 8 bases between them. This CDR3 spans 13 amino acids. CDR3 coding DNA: TGTGCCAGCAGTTCCAGGGAGAACTATGGCTACACCTTC. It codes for CASSSRENYGYTF.

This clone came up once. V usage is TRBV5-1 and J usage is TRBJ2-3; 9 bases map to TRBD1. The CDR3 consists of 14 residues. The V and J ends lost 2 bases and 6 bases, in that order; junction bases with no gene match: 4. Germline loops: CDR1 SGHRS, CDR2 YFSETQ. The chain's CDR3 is CASSFRDREDTQYF. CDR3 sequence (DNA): TGCGCCAGCAGCTTCCGGGACAGGGAGGATACGCAGTATTTT. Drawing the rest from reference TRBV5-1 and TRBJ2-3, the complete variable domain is KAGVTQTPRYLIKTRGQQVTLSCSPISGHRSVSWYQQTPGQGLQFLFEYFSETQRNKGNFPGRFSGRQFSNSRSEMNVSTLELGDSALYLCASSFRDREDTQYFGPGTRLTVL.

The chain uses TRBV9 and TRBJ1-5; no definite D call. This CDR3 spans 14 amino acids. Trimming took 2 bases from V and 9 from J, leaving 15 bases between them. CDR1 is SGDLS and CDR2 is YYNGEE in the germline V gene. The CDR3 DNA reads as TGTGCCAGCAGCGTTAGGGCAGATTCTCCGCCCCAGCATTTT. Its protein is CASSVRADSPPQHF.

The CDR3 DNA is TGCGCCAGCAGCCAGGCTAGCGGGACCCGCGGGGAGCAGTTCTTC. It encodes CASSQASGTRGEQFF. V gene TRBV4-3 combines with J gene TRBJ2-1; the match to TRBD2 covers 9 bases. The CDR3 covers 15 residues. V was pared by 3 bases and J by 10 bases, with 10 bases of the junction left unmatched. CDR1 is LGHNA and CDR2 is YSLEER in the germline V gene.

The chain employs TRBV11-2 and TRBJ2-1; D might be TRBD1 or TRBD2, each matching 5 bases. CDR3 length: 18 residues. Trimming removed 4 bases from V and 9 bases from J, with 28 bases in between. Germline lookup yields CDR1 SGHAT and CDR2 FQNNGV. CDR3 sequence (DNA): TGTGCCAGCAGCTCGATGGGGACCGGATTAAGGTTATATGCTGAGCAGTTCTTC. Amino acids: CASSSMGTGLRLYAEQFF.

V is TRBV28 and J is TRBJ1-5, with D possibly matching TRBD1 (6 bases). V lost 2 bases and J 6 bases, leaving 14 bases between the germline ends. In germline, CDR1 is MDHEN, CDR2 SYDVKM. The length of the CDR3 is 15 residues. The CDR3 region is CASSLNTGYGQPQHF. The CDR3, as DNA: TGTGCCAGCAGTTTAAATACAGGGTACGGTCAGCCCCAGCATTTT.

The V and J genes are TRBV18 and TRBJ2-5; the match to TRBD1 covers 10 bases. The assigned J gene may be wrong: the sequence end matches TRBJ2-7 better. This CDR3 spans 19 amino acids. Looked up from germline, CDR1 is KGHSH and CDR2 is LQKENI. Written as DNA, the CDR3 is TGTGCCAGCTCACCAATTTCGACAGGGGGCGCAATGGCATCCTACGAGCAGTACTTC. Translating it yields CASSPISTGGAMASYEQYF.

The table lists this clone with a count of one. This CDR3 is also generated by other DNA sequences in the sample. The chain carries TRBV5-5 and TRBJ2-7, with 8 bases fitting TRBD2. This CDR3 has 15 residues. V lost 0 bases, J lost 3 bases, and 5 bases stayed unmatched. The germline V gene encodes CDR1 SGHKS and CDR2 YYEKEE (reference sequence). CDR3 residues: CASSLAGTSNYEQYF. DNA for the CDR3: TGTGCCAGCAGCTTGGCCGGGACTAGTAACTACGAGCAGTACTTC.

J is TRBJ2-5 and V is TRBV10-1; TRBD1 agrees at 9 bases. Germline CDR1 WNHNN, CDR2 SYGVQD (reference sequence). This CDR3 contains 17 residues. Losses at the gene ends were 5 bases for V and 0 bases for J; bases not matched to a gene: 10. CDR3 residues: CASSLDRGRWYQETQYF. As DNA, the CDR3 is TGCGCCAGCAGTCTGGACAGGGGACGTTGGTACCAAGAGACCCAGTACTTC.

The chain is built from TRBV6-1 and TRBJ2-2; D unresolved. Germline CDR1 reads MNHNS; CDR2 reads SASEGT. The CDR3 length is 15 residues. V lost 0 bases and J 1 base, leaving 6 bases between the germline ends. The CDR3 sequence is CASSEARQNTGELFF. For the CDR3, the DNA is TGTGCCAGCAGTGAAGCGCGACAGAACACCGGGGAGCTGTTTTTT.

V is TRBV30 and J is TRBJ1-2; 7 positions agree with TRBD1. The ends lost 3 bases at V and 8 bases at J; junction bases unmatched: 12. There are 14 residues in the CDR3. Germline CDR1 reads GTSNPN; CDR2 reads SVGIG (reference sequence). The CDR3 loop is CAWSPTGMGAGYTF. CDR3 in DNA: TGTGCCTGGAGCCCGACAGGGATGGGAGCGGGCTACACCTTC.

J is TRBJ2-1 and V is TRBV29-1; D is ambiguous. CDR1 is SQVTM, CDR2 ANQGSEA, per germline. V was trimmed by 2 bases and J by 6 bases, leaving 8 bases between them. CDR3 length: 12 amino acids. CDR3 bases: TGCAGCGTTGAACACCTGGGCAATGAGCAGTTCTTC. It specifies CSVEHLGNEQFF.

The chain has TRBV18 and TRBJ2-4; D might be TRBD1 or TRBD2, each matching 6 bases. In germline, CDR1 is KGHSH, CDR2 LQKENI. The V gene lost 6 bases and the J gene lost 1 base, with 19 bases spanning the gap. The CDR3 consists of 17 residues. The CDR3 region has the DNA TGTGCCAGCTCGTCGGGGGAGAACAGGGACGCCAAAAACATTCAGTACTTC. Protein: CASSSGENRDAKNIQYF.

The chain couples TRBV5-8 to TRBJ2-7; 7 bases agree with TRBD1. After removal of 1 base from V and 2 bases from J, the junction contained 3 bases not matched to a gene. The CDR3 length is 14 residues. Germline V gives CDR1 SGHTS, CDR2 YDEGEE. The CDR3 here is CASSLYRGPYEQYF. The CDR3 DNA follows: TGTGCCAGCAGCTTGTACAGGGGACCCTACGAGCAGTACTTC.

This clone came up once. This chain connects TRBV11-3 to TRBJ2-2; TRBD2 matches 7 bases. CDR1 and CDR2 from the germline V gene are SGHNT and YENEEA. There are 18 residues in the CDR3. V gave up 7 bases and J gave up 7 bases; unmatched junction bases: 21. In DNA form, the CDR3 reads TGTGCCAGCATACAAATGAACGCCAGGCGGGAGAATAACGGGGAGCTGTTTTTT. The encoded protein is CASIQMNARRENNGELFF.

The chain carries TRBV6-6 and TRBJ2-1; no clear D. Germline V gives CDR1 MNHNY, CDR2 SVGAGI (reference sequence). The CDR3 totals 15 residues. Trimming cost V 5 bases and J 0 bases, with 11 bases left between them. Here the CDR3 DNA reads TGTGCCAGCAGTCCCCCGACCCGCTCCTACAATGAGCAGTTCTTC. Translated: CASSPPTRSYNEQFF.

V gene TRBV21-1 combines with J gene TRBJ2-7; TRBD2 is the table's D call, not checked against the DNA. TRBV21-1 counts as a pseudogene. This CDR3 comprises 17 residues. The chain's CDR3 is CASSSRTGRGRRYEQYF. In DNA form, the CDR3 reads TGTGCCAGCAGCAGCCGGACGGGGAGAGGGAGAAGGTACGAGCAGTACTTC.

The CDR3 sequence: CAWSVPALGQGVPTDTQYF. The CDR3, as DNA: TGTGCCTGGAGTGTACCCGCCCTCGGACAGGGGGTGCCCACAGATACGCAGTATTTT. The chain joins TRBV30 to TRBJ2-3; 10 positions match TRBD1. The CDR3 is 19 residues long. Losses at the gene ends were 0 bases for V and 2 bases for J; bases not matched to a gene: 14. Germline CDR1 is GTSNPN and CDR2 is SVGIG (reference sequence).

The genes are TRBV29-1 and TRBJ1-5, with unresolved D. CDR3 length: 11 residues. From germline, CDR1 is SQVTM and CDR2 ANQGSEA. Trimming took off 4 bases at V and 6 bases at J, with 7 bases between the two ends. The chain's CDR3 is CSVVISQPQHF. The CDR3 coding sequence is TGCAGCGTTGTGATTAGTCAGCCCCAGCATTTT.

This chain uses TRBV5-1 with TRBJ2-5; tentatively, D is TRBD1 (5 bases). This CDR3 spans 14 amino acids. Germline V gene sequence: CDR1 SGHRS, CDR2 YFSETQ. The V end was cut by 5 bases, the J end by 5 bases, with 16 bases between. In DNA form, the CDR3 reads TGCGCCAGCAGAGGGGCCAGGGTAGGGGAGACCCAGTACTTC. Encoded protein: CASRGARVGETQYF.

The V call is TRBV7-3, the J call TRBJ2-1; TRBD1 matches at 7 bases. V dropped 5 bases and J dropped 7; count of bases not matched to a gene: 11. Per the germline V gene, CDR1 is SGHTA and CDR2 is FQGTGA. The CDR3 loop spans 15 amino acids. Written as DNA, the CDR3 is TGTGCCAGCAGCACCCGACAGGGAGTGGGTAATGAGCAGTTCTTC. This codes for CASSTRQGVGNEQFF. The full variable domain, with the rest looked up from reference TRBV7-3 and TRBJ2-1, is GAGVSQTPSNKVTEKGKYVELRCDPISGHTALYWYRQSLGQGPEFLIYFQGTGAADDSGLPNDRFFAVRPEGSVSTLKIQRTERGDSAVYLCASSTRQGVGNEQFFGPGTRLTVL.

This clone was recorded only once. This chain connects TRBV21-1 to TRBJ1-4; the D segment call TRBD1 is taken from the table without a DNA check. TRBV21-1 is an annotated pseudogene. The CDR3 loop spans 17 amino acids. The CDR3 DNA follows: TGTGCCAGCAGCCCCAATTCTTGGGCCTGGTCATGGGAAAAACTGTTTTTT. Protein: CASSPNSWAWSWEKLFF.

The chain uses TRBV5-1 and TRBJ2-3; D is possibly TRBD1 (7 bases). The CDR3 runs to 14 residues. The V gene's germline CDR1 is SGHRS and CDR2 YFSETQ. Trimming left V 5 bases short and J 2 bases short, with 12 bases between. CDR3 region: CASREGQPTDTQYF. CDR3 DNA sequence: TGCGCCAGCAGGGAGGGACAGCCCACAGATACGCAGTATTTT.

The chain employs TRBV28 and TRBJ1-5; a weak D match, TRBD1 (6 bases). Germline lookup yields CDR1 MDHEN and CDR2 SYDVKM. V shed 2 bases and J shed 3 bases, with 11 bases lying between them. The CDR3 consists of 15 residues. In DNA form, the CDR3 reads TGTGCCAGCAGTTTAGCCAGGGGCGCCAATCAGCCCCAGCATTTT. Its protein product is CASSLARGANQPQHF.

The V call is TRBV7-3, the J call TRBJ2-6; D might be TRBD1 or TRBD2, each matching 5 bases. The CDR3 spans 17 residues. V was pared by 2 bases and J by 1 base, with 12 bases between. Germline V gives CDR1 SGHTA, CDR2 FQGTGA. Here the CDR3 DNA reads TGTGCCAGCAGCTTAGGGGGACGGGTGTCTGGGGCCAACGTCCTGACTTTC. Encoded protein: CASSLGGRVSGANVLTF.

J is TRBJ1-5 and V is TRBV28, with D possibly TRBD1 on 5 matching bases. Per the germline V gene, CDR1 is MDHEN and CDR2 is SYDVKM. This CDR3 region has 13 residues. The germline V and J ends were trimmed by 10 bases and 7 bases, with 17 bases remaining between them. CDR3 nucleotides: TGTGCCACCGAAGGGGTGCCCGGACAGCCCCAGCATTTT. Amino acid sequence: CATEGVPGQPQHF.